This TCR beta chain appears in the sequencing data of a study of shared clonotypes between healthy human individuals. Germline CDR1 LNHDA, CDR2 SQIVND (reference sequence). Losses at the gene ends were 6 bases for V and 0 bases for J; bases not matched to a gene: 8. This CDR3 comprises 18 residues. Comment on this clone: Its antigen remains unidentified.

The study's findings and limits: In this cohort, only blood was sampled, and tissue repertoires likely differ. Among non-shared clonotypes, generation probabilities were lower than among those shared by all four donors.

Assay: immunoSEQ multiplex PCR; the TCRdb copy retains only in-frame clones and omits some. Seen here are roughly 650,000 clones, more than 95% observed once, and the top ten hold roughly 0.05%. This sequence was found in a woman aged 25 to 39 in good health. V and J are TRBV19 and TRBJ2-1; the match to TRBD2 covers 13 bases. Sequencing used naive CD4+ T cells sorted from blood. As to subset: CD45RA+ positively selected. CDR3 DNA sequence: TGTGCCAGTAGATCGACTAGCGGGAGGAGTAGCTCCTACAATGAGCAGTTCTTC. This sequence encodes CASRSTSGRSSSYNEQFF. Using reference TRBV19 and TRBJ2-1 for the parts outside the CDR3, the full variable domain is DGGITQSPKYLFRKEGQNVTLSCEQNLNHDAMYWYRQDPGQGLRLIYYSQIVNDFQKGDIAEGYSVSREKKESFPLTVTSAQKNPTAFYLCASRSTSGRSSSYNEQFFGPGTRLTVL.